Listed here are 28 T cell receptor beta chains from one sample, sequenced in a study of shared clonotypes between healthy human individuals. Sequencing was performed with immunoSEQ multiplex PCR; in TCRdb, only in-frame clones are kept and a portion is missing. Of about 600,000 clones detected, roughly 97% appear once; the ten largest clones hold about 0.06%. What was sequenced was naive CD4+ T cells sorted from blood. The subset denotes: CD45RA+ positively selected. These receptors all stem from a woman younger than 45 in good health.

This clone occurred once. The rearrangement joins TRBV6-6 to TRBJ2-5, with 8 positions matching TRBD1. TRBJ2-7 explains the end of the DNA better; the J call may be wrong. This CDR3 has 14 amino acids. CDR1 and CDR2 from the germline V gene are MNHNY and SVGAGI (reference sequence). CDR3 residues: CASNSGTGTYEQYF. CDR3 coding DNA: TGTGCCAGCAATTCCGGGACAGGAACCTACGAGCAGTACTTC.

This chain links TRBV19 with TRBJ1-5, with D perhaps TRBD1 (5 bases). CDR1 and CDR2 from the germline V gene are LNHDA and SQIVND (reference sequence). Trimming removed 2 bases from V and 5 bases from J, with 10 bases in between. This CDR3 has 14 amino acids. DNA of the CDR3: TGTGCCAGTAGTATATTGGGGGGAGATCAGCCCCAGCATTTT. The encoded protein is CASSILGGDQPQHF.

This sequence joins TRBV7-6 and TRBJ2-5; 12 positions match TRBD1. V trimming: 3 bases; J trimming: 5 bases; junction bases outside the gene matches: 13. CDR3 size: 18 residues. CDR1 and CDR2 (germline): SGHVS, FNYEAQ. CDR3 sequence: CASSLKKGTGGLLETQYF. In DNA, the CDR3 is TGTGCCAGCAGCTTGAAAAAAGGGACAGGGGGCTTACTGGAGACCCAGTACTTC.

This CDR3 is CASSLVIRTGVGETQYF. CDR3 DNA: TGTGCCAGCAGCTTAGTGATCCGGACAGGGGTCGGAGAGACCCAGTACTTC. J is TRBJ2-5 and V is TRBV7-9; 9 positions match TRBD1. The CDR3 covers 17 residues. After removal of 1 base from V and 4 bases from J, the junction contained 10 bases not matched to a gene. Germline CDR1 is SEHNR and CDR2 is FQNEAQ (reference sequence). Full variable domain (outside the CDR3, taken from reference TRBV7-9 and TRBJ2-5): DTGVSQNPRHKITKRGQNVTFRCDPISEHNRLYWYRQTLGQGPEFLTYFQNEAQLEKSRLLSDRFSAERPKGSFSTLEIQRTEQGDSAMYLCASSLVIRTGVGETQYFGPGTRLLVL.

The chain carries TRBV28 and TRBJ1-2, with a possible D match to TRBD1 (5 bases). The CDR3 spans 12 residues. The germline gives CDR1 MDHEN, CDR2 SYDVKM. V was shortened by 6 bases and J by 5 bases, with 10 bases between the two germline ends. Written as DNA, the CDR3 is TGTGCCAGCAGCCCTTGGGGGTATGGCTACACCTTC. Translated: CASSPWGYGYTF.

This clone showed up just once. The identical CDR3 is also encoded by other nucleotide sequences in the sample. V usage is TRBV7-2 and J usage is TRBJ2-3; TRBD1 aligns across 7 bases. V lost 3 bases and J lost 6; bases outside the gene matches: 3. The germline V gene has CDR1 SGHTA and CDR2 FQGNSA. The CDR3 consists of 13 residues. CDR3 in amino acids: CASSFKGADTQYF. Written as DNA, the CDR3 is TGTGCCAGCAGCTTTAAGGGGGCGGATACGCAGTATTTT. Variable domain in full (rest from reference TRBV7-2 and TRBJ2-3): GAGVSQSPSNKVTEKGKDVELRCDPISGHTALYWYRQSLGQGLEFLIYFQGNSAPDKSGLPSDRFSAERTGGSVSTLTIQRTQQEDSAVYLCASSFKGADTQYFGPGTRLTVL.

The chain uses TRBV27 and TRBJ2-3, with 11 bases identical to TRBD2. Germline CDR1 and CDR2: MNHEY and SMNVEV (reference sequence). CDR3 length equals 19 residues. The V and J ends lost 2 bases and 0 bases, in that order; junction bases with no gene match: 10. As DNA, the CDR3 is TGTGCCAGCAGTTTAACTAGCGGGAGAGTTTGGGGCAGCACAGATACGCAGTATTTT. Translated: CASSLTSGRVWGSTDTQYF.

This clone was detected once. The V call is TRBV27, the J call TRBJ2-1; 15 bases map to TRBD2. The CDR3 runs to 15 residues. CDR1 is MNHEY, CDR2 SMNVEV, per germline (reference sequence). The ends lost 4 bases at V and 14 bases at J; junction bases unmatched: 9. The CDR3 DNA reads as TGTGCCAGCAGTTCCCGGACTAGCGGGAGGGCCCGGGAGTTCTTC. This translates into CASSSRTSGRAREFF.

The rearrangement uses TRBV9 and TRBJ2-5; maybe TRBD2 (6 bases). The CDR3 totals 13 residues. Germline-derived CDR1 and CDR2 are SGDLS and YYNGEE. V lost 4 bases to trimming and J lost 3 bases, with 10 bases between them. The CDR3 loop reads CASSSGLEETQYF. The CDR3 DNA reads TGTGCCAGCAGCTCGGGACTTGAAGAGACCCAGTACTTC.

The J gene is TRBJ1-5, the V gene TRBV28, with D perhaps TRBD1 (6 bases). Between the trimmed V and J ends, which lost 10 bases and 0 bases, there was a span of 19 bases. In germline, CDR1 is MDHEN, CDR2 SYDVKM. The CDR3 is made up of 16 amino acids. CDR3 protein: CATKAPDSYSNQPQHF. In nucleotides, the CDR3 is TGTGCCACGAAAGCCCCGGACAGCTATAGCAATCAGCCCCAGCATTTT.

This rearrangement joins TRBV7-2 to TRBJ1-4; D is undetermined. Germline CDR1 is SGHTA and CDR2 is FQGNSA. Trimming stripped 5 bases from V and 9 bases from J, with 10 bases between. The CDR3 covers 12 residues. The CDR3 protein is CASSPGVKKLFF. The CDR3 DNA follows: TGTGCCAGCAGCCCCGGGGTTAAAAAACTGTTTTTT.

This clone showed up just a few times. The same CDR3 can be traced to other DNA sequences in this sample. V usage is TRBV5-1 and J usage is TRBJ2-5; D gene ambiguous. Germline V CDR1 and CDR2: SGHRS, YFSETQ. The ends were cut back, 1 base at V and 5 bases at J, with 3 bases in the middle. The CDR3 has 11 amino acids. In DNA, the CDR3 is TGCGCCAGCAGCTTGAGGGAGACCCAGTACTTC. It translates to CASSLRETQYF. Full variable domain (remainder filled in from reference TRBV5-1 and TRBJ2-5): KAGVTQTPRYLIKTRGQQVTLSCSPISGHRSVSWYQQTPGQGLQFLFEYFSETQRNKGNFPGRFSGRQFSNSRSEMNVSTLELGDSALYLCASSLRETQYFGPGTRLLVL.

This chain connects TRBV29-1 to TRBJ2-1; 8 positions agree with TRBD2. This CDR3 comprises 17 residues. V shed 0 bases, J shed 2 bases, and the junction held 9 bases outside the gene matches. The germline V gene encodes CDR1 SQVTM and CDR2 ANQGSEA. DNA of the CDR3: TGCAGCGTTGAAGATGGTGAGAGCGGGAGTGCCTACAATGAGCAGTTCTTC. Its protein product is CSVEDGESGSAYNEQFF.

The CDR3 bases are TGTGCCAGTAGTAATCTCGGGGGAGCGGGACTAGCCAAAAACATTCAGTACTTC. This translates into CASSNLGGAGLAKNIQYF. V is TRBV19 and J is TRBJ2-4; 7 bases are a match to TRBD2. The CDR3 sequence is 18 residues long. CDR1 and CDR2 (germline): LNHDA, SQIVND (reference sequence). V shed 4 bases, J shed 0 bases, and the junction held 12 bases outside the gene matches.

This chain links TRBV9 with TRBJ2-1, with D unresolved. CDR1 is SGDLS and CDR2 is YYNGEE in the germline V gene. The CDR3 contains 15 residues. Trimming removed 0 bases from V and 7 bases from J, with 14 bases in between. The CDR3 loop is CASSVDRLGRNEQFF. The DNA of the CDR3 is TGTGCCAGCAGCGTAGACCGTCTAGGGCGGAATGAGCAGTTCTTC.

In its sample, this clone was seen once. CDR3 in amino acids: CASSSPGPSGTEAFF. CDR3 coding DNA: TGTGCCAGCAGCTCGCCGGGTCCTTCGGGGACTGAAGCTTTCTTT. This chain joins TRBV7-8 and TRBJ1-1, with D hard to call. Germline V lookup: CDR1 SGHVS, CDR2 FQNEAQ. Trimming cost V 4 bases and J 5 bases, with 17 bases left between them. The CDR3 is 15 residues long. Filled out from reference TRBV7-8 and TRBJ1-1, the complete variable domain reads GAGVSQSPRYKVAKRGQDVALRCDPISGHVSLFWYQQALGQGPEFLTYFQNEAQLDKSGLPSDRFFAERPEGSVSTLKIQRTQQEDSAVYLCASSSPGPSGTEAFFGQGTRLTVV.

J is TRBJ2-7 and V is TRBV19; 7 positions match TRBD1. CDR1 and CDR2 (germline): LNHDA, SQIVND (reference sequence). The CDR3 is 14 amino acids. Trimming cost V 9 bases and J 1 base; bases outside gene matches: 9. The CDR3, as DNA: TGTGCCAGCAGCACGACAGGGTCGTCCTACGAGCAGTACTTC. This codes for CASSTTGSSYEQYF.

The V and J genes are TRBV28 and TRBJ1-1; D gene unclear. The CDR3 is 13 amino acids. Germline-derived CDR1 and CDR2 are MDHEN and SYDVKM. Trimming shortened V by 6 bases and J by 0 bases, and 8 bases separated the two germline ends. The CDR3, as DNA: TGTGCCAGCAGGGGCAGTATGAACACTGAAGCTTTCTTT. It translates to CASRGSMNTEAFF.

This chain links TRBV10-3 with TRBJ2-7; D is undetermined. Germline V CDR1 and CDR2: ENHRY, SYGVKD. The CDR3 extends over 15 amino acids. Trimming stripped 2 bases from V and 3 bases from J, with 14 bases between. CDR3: CAISENGLVGYEQYF. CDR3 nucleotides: TGTGCCATCAGTGAGAACGGGCTGGTGGGCTACGAGCAGTACTTC.

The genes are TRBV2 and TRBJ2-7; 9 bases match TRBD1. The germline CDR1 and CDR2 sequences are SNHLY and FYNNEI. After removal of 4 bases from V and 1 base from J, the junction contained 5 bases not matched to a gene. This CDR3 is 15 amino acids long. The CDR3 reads CASSVDRGGSYEQYF. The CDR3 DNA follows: TGTGCCAGCAGTGTCGACAGGGGGGGATCCTACGAGCAGTACTTC.

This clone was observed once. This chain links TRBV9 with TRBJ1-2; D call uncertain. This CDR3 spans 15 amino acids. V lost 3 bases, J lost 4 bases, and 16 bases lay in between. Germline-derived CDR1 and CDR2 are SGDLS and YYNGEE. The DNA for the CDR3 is TGTGCCAGCAGCGCGGTCGGGGTAGGGCCCTATGGCTACACCTTC. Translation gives CASSAVGVGPYGYTF.

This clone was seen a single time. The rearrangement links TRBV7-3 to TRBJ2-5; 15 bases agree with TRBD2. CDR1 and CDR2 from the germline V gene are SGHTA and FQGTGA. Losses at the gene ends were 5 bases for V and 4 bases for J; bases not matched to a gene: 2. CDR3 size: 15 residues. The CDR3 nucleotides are TGTGCCAGCAGCAAGGGACTAGCGGGGGGAGAGACCCAGTACTTC. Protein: CASSKGLAGGETQYF. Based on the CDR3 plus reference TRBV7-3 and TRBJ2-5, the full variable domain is GAGVSQTPSNKVTEKGKYVELRCDPISGHTALYWYRQSLGQGPEFLIYFQGTGAADDSGLPNDRFFAVRPEGSVSTLKIQRTERGDSAVYLCASSKGLAGGETQYFGPGTRLLVL.

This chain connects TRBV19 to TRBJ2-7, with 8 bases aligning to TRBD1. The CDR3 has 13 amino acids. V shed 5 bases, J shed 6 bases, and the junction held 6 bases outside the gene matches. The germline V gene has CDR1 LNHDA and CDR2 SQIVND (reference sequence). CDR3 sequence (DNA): TGTGCCAGTAGTCCCGGACAGGGACGCGAGCAGTACTTC. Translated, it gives CASSPGQGREQYF.

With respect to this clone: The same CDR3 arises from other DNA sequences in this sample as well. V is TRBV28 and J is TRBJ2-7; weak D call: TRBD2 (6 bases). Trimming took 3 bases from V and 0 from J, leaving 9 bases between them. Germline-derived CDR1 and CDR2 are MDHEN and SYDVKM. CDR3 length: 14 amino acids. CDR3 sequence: CASSFGGSSYEQYF. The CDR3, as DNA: TGTGCCAGCAGTTTCGGGGGTAGCTCCTACGAGCAGTACTTC.

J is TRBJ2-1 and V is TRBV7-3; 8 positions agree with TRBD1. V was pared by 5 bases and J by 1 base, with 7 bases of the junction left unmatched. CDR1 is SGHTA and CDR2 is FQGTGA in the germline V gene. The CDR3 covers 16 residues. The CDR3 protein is CASSPQGAGSYNEQFF. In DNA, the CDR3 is TGTGCCAGCAGCCCTCAGGGGGCGGGGTCCTACAATGAGCAGTTCTTC.

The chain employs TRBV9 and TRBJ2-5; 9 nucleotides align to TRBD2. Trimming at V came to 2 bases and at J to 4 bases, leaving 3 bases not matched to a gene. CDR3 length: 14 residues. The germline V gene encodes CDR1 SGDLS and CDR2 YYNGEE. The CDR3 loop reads CASSVSTSGETQYF. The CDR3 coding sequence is TGTGCCAGCAGCGTTTCGACTAGCGGAGAGACCCAGTACTTC.

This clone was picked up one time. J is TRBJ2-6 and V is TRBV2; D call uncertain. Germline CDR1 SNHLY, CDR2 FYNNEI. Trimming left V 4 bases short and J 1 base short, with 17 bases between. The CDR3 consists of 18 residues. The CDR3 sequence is CASSVSDTKPSGANVLTF. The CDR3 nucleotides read TGTGCCAGCAGTGTTTCTGATACAAAACCTTCTGGGGCCAACGTCCTGACTTTC.

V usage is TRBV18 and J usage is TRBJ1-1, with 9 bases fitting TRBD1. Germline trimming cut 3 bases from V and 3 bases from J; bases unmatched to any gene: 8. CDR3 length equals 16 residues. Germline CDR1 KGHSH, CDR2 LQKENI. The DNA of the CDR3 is TGTGCCAGCTCACCCTTCACAGGGGGCAAGGACACTGAAGCTTTCTTT. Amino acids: CASSPFTGGKDTEAFF.